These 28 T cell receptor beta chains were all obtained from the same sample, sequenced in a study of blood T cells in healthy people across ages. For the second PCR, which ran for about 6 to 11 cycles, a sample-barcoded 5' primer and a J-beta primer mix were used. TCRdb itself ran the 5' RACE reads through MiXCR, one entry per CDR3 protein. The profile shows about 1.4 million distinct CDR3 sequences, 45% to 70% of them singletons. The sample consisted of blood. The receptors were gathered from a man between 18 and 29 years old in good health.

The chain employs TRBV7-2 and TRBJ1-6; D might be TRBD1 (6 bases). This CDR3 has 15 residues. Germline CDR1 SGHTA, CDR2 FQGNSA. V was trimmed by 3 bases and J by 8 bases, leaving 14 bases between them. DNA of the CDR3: TGTGCCAGCAGCTTGGAAGGGGGGGTGGATTCACCCCTCCACTTT. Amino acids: CASSLEGGVDSPLHF. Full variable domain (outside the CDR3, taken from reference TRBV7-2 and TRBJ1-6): GAGVSQSPSNKVTEKGKDVELRCDPISGHTALYWYRQSLGQGLEFLIYFQGNSAPDKSGLPSDRFSAERTGGSVSTLTIQRTQQEDSAVYLCASSLEGGVDSPLHFGNGTRLTVT.

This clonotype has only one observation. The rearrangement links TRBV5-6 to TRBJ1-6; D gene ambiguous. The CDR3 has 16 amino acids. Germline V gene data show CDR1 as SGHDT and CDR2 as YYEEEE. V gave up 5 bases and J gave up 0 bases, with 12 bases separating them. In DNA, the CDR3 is TGTGCCAGCAGTTCCTCAGGTAGCTCCTATAATTCACCCCTCCACTTT. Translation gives CASSSSGSSYNSPLHF.

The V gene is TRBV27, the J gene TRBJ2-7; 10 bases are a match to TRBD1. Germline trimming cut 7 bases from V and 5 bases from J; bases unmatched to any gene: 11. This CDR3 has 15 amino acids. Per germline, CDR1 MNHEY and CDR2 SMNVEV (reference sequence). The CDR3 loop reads CASTQGGTGANEQYF. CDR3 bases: TGTGCCAGCACCCAGGGAGGGACAGGGGCTAACGAGCAGTACTTC.

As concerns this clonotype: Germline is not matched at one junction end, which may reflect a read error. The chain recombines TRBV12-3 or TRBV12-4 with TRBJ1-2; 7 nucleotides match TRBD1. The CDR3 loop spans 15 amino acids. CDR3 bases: TGCGCCAGCAGACCAACCGCAGGGGGGGACTATGGCTACACCTTC. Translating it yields CASRPTAGGDYGYTF.

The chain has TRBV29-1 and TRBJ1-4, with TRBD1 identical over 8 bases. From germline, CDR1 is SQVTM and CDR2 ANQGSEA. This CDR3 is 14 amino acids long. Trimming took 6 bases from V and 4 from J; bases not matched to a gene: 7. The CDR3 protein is CSVGGTGGNEKLFF. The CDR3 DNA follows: TGCAGCGTGGGGGGGACAGGCGGTAATGAAAAACTGTTTTTT.

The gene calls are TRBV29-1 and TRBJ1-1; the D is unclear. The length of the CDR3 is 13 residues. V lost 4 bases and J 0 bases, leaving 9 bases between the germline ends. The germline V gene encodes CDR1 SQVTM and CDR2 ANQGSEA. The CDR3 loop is CSVGRLVNTEAFF. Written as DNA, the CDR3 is TGCAGCGTTGGTCGACTGGTGAACACTGAAGCTTTCTTT.

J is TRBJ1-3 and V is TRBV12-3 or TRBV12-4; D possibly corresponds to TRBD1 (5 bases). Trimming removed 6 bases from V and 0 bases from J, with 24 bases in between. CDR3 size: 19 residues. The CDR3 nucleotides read TGTGCCAGCAGGGGACTAGTAACTTTCCCCACTTCCTCTGGAAACACCATATATTTT. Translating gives CASRGLVTFPTSSGNTIYF.

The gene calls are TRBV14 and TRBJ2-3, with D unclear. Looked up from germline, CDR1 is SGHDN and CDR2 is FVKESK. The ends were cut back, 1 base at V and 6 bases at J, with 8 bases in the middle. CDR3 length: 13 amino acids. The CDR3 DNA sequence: TGTGCCAGCAGCCAAGTGATGCTTGATACGCAGTATTTT. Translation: CASSQVMLDTQYF.

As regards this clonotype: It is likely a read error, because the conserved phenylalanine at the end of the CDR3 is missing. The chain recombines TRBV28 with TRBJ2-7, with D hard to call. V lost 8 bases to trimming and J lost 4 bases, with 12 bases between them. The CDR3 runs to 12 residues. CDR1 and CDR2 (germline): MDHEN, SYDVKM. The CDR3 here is CASEKAGYEQYL. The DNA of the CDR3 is TGTGCCAGCGAGAAGGCTGGATACGAGCAGTACCTC.

The CDR3 DNA sequence: TGTGCCAGCAGCCAACAGGGGTCGAAAAACATTCAGTACTTC. Protein: CASSQQGSKNIQYF. V and J are TRBV12-3 or TRBV12-4 and TRBJ2-4; 7 nucleotides align to TRBD1. The CDR3 is 14 amino acids. The ends lost 6 bases at V and 4 bases at J; junction bases unmatched: 6.

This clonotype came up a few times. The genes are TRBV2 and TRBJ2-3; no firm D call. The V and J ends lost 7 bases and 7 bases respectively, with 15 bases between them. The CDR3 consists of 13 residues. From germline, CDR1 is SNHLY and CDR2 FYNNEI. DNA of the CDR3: TGTGCCAGCAAAGGCGGTGAGCGCCATACGCAGTATTTT. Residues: CASKGGERHTQYF.

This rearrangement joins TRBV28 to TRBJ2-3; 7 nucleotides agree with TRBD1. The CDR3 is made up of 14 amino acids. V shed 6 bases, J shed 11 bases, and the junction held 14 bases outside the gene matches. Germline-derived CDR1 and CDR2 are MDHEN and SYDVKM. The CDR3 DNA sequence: TGTGCCAGCAGCCTCCCCACAGGGGCCGAGGGGCAGTATTTT. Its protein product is CASSLPTGAEGQYF.

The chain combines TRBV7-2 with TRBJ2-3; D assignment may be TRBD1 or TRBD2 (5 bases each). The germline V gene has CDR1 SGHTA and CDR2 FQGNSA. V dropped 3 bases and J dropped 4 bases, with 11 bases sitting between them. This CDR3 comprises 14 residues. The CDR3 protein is CASSLGVSPDTQYF. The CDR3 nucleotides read TGTGCCAGCAGCTTGGGGGTATCACCAGATACGCAGTATTTT.

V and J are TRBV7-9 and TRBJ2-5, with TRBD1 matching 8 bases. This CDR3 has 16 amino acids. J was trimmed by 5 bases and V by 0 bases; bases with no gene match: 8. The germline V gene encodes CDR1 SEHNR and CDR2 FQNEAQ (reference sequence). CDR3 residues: CASSLANRGRSETQYF. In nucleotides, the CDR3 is TGTGCCAGCAGCTTAGCTAACAGGGGGAGATCTGAGACCCAGTACTTC.

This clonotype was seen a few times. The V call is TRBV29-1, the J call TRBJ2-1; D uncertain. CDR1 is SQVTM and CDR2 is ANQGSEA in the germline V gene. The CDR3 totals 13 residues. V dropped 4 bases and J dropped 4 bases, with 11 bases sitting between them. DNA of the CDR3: TGCAGCGTTGCCAGTGGGCCTTACAATGAGCAGTTCTTC. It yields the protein CSVASGPYNEQFF.

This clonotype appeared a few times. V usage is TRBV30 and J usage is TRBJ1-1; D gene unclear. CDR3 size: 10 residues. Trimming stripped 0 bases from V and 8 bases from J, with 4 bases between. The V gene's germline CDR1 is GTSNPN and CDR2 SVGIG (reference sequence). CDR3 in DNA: TGTGCCTGGAGTGTTAGGGAAGCTTTCTTT. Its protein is CAWSVREAFF.

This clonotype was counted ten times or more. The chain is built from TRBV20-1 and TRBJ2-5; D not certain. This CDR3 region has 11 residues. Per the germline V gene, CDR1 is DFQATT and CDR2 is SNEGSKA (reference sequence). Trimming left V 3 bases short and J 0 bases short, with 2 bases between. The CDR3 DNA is TGCAGTGCTAGGTACCAAGAGACCCAGTACTTC. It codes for CSARYQETQYF.

The CDR3 DNA is TGCGCCAGCAGCCAAGAGTTCCCCTCCGCCGAGCAGTACTTC. Protein: CASSQEFPSAEQYF. The chain uses TRBV4-1 and TRBJ2-1; D gene uncertain. The last part of the DNA fits TRBJ2-7 better; the J call may be wrong. Germline V CDR1 and CDR2: MGHRA, YSYEKL. The CDR3 totals 14 residues.

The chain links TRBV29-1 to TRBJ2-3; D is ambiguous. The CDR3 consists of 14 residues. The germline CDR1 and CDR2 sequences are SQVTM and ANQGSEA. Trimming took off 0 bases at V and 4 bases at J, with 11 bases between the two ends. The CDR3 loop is CSVEEGIRPDTQYF. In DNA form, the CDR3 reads TGCAGCGTTGAAGAGGGGATTCGGCCAGATACGCAGTATTTT.

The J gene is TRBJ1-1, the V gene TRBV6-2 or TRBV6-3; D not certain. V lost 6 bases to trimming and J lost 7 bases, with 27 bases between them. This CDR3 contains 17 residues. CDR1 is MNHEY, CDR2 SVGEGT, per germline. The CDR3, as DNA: TGTGCCAGCAGCTATCTTATGAGTGAGAGAGCAACTTATGAAGCTTTCTTT. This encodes CASSYLMSERATYEAFF.

CDR3 nucleotides: TGTACCAGCAGCTTAGCACTAGGGGGTGCCACGCAGTATTTT. This gives the protein CTSSLALGGATQYF. The chain employs TRBV7-2 and TRBJ2-3; possibly TRBD1 for D (6 bases). The germline gives CDR1 SGHTA, CDR2 FQGNSA. V was trimmed by 0 bases and J by 9 bases, leaving 13 bases between them. The CDR3 covers 14 residues.

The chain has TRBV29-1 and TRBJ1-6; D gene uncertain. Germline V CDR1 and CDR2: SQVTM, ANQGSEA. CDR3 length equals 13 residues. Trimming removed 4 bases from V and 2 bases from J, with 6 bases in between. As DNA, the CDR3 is TGCAGCGTTGGGGTTACCTATAATTCACCCCTCCACTTT. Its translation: CSVGVTYNSPLHF.

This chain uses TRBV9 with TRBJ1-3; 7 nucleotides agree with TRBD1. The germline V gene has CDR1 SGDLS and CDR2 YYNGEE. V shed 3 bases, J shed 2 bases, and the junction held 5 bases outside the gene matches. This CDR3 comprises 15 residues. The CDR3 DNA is TGTGCCAGCAGCGGGTACAGGGGTCCTGGAAACACCATATATTTT. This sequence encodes CASSGYRGPGNTIYF.

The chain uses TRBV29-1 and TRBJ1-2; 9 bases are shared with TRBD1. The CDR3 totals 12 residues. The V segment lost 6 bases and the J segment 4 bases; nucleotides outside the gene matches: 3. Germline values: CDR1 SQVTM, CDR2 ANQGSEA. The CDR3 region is CSVETGGYGYTF. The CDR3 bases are TGCAGCGTCGAGACAGGGGGCTATGGCTACACCTTC. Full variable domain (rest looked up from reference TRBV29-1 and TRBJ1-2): SAVISQKPSRDICQRGTSLTIQCQVDSQVTMMFWYRQQPGQSLTLIATANQGSEATYESGFVIDKFPISRPNLTFSTLTVSNMSPEDSSIYLCSVETGGYGYTFGSGTRLTVV.

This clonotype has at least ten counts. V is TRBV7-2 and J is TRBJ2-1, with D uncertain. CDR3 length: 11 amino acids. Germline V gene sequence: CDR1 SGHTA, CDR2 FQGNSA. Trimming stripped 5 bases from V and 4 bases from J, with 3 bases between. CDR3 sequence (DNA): TGTGCCAGCAGCGGGTACAATGAGCAGTTCTTC. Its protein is CASSGYNEQFF.

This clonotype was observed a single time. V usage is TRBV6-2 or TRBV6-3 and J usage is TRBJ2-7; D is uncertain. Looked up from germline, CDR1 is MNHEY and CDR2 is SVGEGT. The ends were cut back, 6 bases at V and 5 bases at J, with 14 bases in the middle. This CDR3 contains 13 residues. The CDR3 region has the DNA TGTGCCAGCAGCCCTCAGTATCCAGACGAGCAGTACTTC. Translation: CASSPQYPDEQYF.

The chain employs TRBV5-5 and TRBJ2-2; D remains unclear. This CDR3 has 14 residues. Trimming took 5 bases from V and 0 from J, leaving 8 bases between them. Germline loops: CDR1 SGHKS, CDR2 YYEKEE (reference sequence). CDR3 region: CASSYIPNTGELFF. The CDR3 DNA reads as TGTGCCAGCAGTTACATACCGAACACCGGGGAGCTGTTTTTT.

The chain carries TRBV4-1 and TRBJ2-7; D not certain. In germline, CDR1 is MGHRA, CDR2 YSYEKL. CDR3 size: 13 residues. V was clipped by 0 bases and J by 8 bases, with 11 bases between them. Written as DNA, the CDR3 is TGCGCCAGCAGCCAAGATCCCGAAGTCAAGCAGTACTTC. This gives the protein CASSQDPEVKQYF.